These 9 T cell receptor beta chains share one sample of origin, sequenced in a study of cytomegalovirus exposure and HLA in healthy donors. Some clones are missing from TCRdb's copy, which holds only in-frame ones; the method was immunoSEQ multiplex PCR. The sample has 60,000 to 85,000 clones, roughly 95% seen once. Sequencing used PBMCs. The receptors were sampled from a woman between 18 and 29 years old in good health and CMV-seropositive.

This chain joins TRBV9 and TRBJ2-1; 9 nucleotides agree with TRBD2. Germline CDR1 reads SGDLS; CDR2 reads YYNGEE. J lost 7 bases, V lost 7 bases, and 9 bases had no gene match. The length of the CDR3 is 14 residues. The CDR3 spells CASGAGGVGNEQFF. The CDR3, as DNA: TGTGCCAGCGGGGCGGGAGGGGTGGGGAATGAGCAGTTCTTC.

The chain uses TRBV27 and TRBJ2-7; possibly TRBD1 for D (7 bases). Germline lookup yields CDR1 MNHEY and CDR2 SMNVEV (reference sequence). The CDR3 totals 14 residues. Trimming stripped 9 bases from V and 4 bases from J, with 19 bases between. CDR3 region: CASRETGYMYEQYF. DNA for the CDR3: TGTGCCAGTCGGGAGACAGGGTATATGTACGAGCAGTACTTC.

The rearrangement joins TRBV5-8 to TRBJ2-7, with 10 bases identical to TRBD2. CDR1 and CDR2 (germline): SGHTS, YDEGEE. Trimming took 2 bases from V and 3 from J; bases not matched to a gene: 2. CDR3 length: 14 amino acids. DNA for the CDR3: TGTGCCAGCAGCTTCGGACTAGCGGTCTACGAGCAGTACTTC. Translating gives CASSFGLAVYEQYF.

The chain carries TRBV2 and TRBJ1-1, with TRBD1 as a possible D gene (5 bases). Trimming left V 6 bases short and J 3 bases short, with 11 bases between. The CDR3 runs to 13 residues. Germline assignment: CDR1 SNHLY and CDR2 FYNNEI. The CDR3 DNA reads as TGTGCCAGCAGGAGGGGACTCCACACTGAAGCTTTCTTT. It translates to CASRRGLHTEAFF. Filled out from reference TRBV2 and TRBJ1-1, the complete variable domain reads EPEVTQTPSHQVTQMGQEVILRCVPISNHLYFYWYRQILGQKVEFLVSFYNNEISEKSEIFDDQFSVERPDGSNFTLKIRSTKLEDSAMYFCASRRGLHTEAFFGQGTRLTVV.

The rearrangement links TRBV29-1 to TRBJ1-2, with 9 bases that match TRBD1. CDR1 and CDR2 (germline): SQVTM, ANQGSEA. Losses at the gene ends were 7 bases for V and 7 bases for J; bases not matched to a gene: 4. The CDR3 has 11 residues. The CDR3 sequence is CSGGTGFGYTF. For the CDR3, the DNA is TGCAGCGGCGGGACAGGGTTTGGCTACACCTTC.

V and J are TRBV11-2 and TRBJ1-1; TRBD1 might be the D (5 bases). Germline V gene data show CDR1 as SGHAT and CDR2 as FQNNGV. Between the trimmed V and J ends, which lost 4 bases and 0 bases, there was a span of 9 bases. The CDR3 is 14 amino acids. CDR3 protein: CASSWGFMNTEAFF. The CDR3 nucleotides are TGTGCCAGCAGCTGGGGCTTCATGAACACTGAAGCTTTCTTT.

The V call is TRBV28, the J call TRBJ2-3; 9 bases map to TRBD2. This CDR3 has 17 residues. The V gene's germline CDR1 is MDHEN and CDR2 SYDVKM. J was trimmed by 2 bases and V by 5 bases; bases with no gene match: 11. The CDR3 DNA is TGTGCCAGCAGTCCCGCGGGCGGGAGGGCTAACACAGATACGCAGTATTTT. The encoded protein is CASSPAGGRANTDTQYF.

This sequence joins TRBV13 and TRBJ2-1, with D maybe TRBD2 (5 bases). In germline, CDR1 is PRHDT, CDR2 FYEKMQ (reference sequence). CDR3 length: 15 amino acids. The V gene lost 5 bases and the J gene lost 2 bases, with 13 bases spanning the gap. Written as DNA, the CDR3 is TGTGCCAGCAGCGAGCCGGGGTCCGCCTACAATGAGCAGTTCTTC. Translated: CASSEPGSAYNEQFF.

The chain is built from TRBV7-2 and TRBJ1-1; TRBD1 aligns across 8 bases. In germline, CDR1 is SGHTA, CDR2 FQGNSA. V was pared by 3 bases and J by 4 bases, with 4 bases of the junction left unmatched. This CDR3 has 14 amino acids. The CDR3 sequence is CASSFQGAATEAFF. The DNA of the CDR3 is TGTGCCAGCAGCTTTCAGGGGGCGGCCACTGAAGCTTTCTTT.